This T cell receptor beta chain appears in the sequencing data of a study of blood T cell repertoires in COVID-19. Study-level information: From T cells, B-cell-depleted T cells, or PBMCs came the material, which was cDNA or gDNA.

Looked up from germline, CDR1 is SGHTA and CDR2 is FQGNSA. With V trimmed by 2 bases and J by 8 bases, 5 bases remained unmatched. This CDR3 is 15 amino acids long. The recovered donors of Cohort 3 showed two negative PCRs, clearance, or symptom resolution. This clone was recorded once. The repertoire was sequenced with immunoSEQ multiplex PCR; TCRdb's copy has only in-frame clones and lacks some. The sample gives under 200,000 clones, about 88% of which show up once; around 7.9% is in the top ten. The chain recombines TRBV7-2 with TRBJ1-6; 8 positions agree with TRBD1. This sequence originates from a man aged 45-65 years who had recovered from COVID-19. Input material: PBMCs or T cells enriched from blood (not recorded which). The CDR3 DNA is TGTGCCAGCAGCTTAAGAACAGGGGGTGATTCACCCCTCCACTTT. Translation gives CASSLRTGGDSPLHF.